This T cell receptor (beta chain) emerged from a study of cytotoxic CD8 clonotypes in ibrutinib-treated CLL. For the study at large: Samples yielded averages of 200,000 to 300,000 productive templates and over 90,000 productive rearrangements. Study results and limitations: Contraction or stability on treatment was seen for public clonotypes, which were uncommon.

The J segment lost 6 bases and the V segment lost 6 bases, leaving 10 bases of the junction unmatched. Germline CDR1 reads MNHEY; CDR2 reads SVGAGI. The CDR3 extends over 15 amino acids. On this clone: Its cognate antigen is unknown.

Using immunoSEQ multiplex PCR, the repertoire was profiled, and TCRdb retains in-frame clones only, with some absent. The data hold 110,000 to 150,000 clones, with more than 75% observed a single time. Sequences were derived from PBMCs, sampled after 24 months of ibrutinib treatment. The receptor's source is a human donor with chronic lymphocytic leukemia. This chain uses TRBV6-5 with TRBJ1-2; TRBD1 aligns across 10 bases. The chain's CDR3 is CASSQPRTGGDGYTF. CDR3 DNA: TGTGCCAGCAGCCAACCCCGGACAGGGGGGGATGGCTACACCTTC.